The clone carrying this T cell receptor beta chain was detected ten times or more. What it binds is unknown. Relative to the germline gene, one junction end is altered; a read error may explain this. The investigators amplified TCR beta CDR3 regions from RNA transcripts. HTBI primers were employed in a first-round RT-PCR of the TCR CDR3. TCRdb independently ran MiXCR on the multiplex PCR reads; one entry per CDR3 protein. The data contain approximately 610,000 distinct CDR3 sequences, over 12% of them singletons. The entry originates in a study of T cells in Graves' hyperthyroidism and ophthalmopathy. Overall study results and limits: Ophthalmopathy got predicted by the model a median around six months before its onset.

This CDR3 comprises 14 residues. The TCR originated in a woman in her thirties or forties with Graves' ophthalmopathy. Material: blood. The chain uses TRBV12-3 or TRBV12-4 and TRBJ2-4; D perhaps matches TRBD1 (6 bases). CDR3 region: CASSKTGAKIIQYF. The CDR3 DNA reads as TGTGCCAGCAGCAAGACAGGAGCCAAAATCATTCAGTACTTC.